Following are 10 T cell receptor beta chains from one sample sequenced in a study of cytomegalovirus exposure and HLA in healthy donors (dated by TCRdb to 2016 to 2017). The library was obtained by the immunoSEQ multiplex PCR assay. A mixture of 60 forward primers for TCR Vbeta segments and 13 reverse primers for TCR Jbeta segments was used in the multiplex PCR. The source is immuneACCESS, and TCRdb retained only in-frame sequences with V and J called. Part of the clones is not carried over; for the studies checked, unresolved V genes explain less than half of this, and the remainder is unexplained. Counted in this sample were some 99,000 clones; just under 70% of them appeared once. The top ten hold roughly 5.5% of the sample. The specimen was PBMCs. The receptors derive from a woman in her seventies in good health and CMV-seropositive.

The gene calls are TRBV19 and TRBJ1-2; D call uncertain. The CDR3 has 11 amino acids. V was clipped by 6 bases and J by 3 bases, with 5 bases between them. CDR1 and CDR2 (germline): LNHDA, SQIVND (reference sequence). CDR3 protein: CASSQYYGYTF. As DNA, the CDR3 is TGTGCCAGTAGCCAGTACTATGGCTACACCTTC. The full variable domain, rest sourced from reference TRBV19 and TRBJ1-2, is DGGITQSPKYLFRKEGQNVTLSCEQNLNHDAMYWYRQDPGQGLRLIYYSQIVNDFQKGDIAEGYSVSREKKESFPLTVTSAQKNPTAFYLCASSQYYGYTFGSGTRLTVV.

This clone was picked up a small number of times. The chain recombines TRBV2 with TRBJ1-2, with 11 bases identical to TRBD1. The V gene end was trimmed by 4 bases and the J gene end by 4 bases; junction bases not matched to a gene: 2. The CDR3 consists of 14 residues. Germline lookup yields CDR1 SNHLY and CDR2 FYNNEI. The CDR3: CASSVGQGAYGYTF. In nucleotides, the CDR3 is TGTGCCAGCAGTGTCGGACAGGGGGCCTATGGCTACACCTTC.

The sample holds a few counts of this clone. The CDR3 region has the DNA TGTGCCAGCAGCACGGGACAGCCCAGGGGAAAACTGTTTTTT. Translated, it gives CASSTGQPRGKLFF. This chain joins TRBV7-6 and TRBJ1-4, with 7 bases aligning to TRBD1. CDR1 and CDR2 from the germline V gene are SGHVS and FNYEAQ. V shed 5 bases and J 10 bases; nucleotides not matched to a gene: 10. The length of the CDR3 is 14 residues.

The V gene is TRBV5-6, the J gene TRBJ1-2, with 8 positions matching TRBD1. The V gene end was trimmed by 4 bases and the J gene end by 4 bases; junction bases not matched to a gene: 9. The CDR3 consists of 15 residues. From germline, CDR1 is SGHDT and CDR2 YYEEEE. CDR3 sequence: CASSPRGQEIYGYTF. The CDR3 region has the DNA TGTGCCAGCAGCCCAAGGGGACAGGAAATCTATGGCTACACCTTC.

The chain is built from TRBV6-1 and TRBJ1-5; the D is unclear. The CDR3 length is 14 residues. V was clipped by 4 bases and J by 7 bases, with 14 bases between them. Germline V CDR1 and CDR2: MNHNS, SASEGT. The CDR3 DNA reads as TGTGCCAGCAGTGCCACGGGGAGAGGGCAGCCCCAGCATTTT. Translation: CASSATGRGQPQHF.

This clone appeared a few times. The chain has TRBV11-1 and TRBJ2-5; possible D gene TRBD1, 6 bases. The DNA end favors TRBJ2-7, so the J call may be wrong. Germline CDR1 and CDR2: SGHAT and FQDESV (reference sequence). The CDR3 covers 15 residues. The CDR3 region has the DNA TGTGCCAGCAGCCCACAGGGTGGACCCACCTACGAGCAGTACTTC. This translates into CASSPQGGPTYEQYF.

This clone was recorded only once. The chain carries TRBV27 and TRBJ1-2, with a tentative D call TRBD1 (6 bases). The V and J ends lost 5 bases and 0 bases respectively, with 16 bases between them. Germline V gene sequence: CDR1 MNHEY, CDR2 SMNVEV (reference sequence). The CDR3 runs to 16 residues. DNA of the CDR3: TGTGCCAGCAGTCCTTTAGGACAGATAACTAACTATGGCTACACCTTC. This translates into CASSPLGQITNYGYTF.

The chain uses TRBV10-3 and TRBJ2-7; the match to TRBD1 covers 9 bases. The germline gives CDR1 ENHRY, CDR2 SYGVKD. This CDR3 is 12 amino acids long. J was trimmed by 1 base and V by 9 bases; bases with no gene match: 1. CDR3 residues: CAIQGASYEQYF. The CDR3 DNA is TGTGCCATACAGGGGGCGTCCTACGAGCAGTACTTC.

The chain joins TRBV30 to TRBJ2-5, with a weak D call TRBD2 (6 bases). This CDR3 is built from 13 residues. CDR1 and CDR2 (germline): GTSNPN, SVGIG (reference sequence). Trimming left V 0 bases short and J 3 bases short, with 8 bases between. CDR3 bases: TGTGCCTGGAGTGTAGGACTAAAAGAGACCCAGTACTTC. Amino acids: CAWSVGLKETQYF.

The chain couples TRBV7-9 to TRBJ1-3; the D is unclear. The ends were cut back, 2 bases at V and 0 bases at J, with 8 bases in the middle. This CDR3 contains 15 residues. Germline assignment: CDR1 SEHNR and CDR2 FQNEAQ (reference sequence). The CDR3 spells CASSLSESSGNTIYF. CDR3 sequence (DNA): TGTGCCAGCAGCTTATCGGAGAGCTCTGGAAACACCATATATTTT. Drawing the rest from reference TRBV7-9 and TRBJ1-3, the complete variable domain is DTGVSQNPRHKITKRGQNVTFRCDPISEHNRLYWYRQTLGQGPEFLTYFQNEAQLEKSRLLSDRFSAERPKGSFSTLEIQRTEQGDSAMYLCASSLSESSGNTIYFGEGSWLTVV.